The rows below give T cell receptor beta chains drawn from one sample of a study of T-cell reconstitution after alpha-beta-depleted transplantation in children. TCRdb fed the PCR reads into MiXCR, producing one record per CDR3 protein. Here the sample spans around 600,000 distinct CDR3 sequences, 20% to 25% being singletons. This specimen was PBMCs, mostly from graft donor cells, taken 360 days after TCRalphabeta/CD19-depleted stem cell transplant. The receptors shown here come from a boy in the first two years of life who had a stem cell transplant for acute myeloid leukemia, so the T cells may come from the graft donor. Each CDR3 is given without its conserved first and last residue. Fields, in order: CDR3 length, J gene, V gene, CDR3 protein.

12	TRBJ1-6	TRBV27	ASSPGQHNSPLH
11	TRBJ1-4	TRBV5-1	ASRTTRTEKLF
14	TRBJ2-1	TRBV12-3/TRBV12-4	ASSQAGLALYNEQF
11	TRBJ1-5	TRBV20-1	SAVKGRNQPQH
15	TRBJ2-3	TRBV5-6	ASSLIWADRFTDTQY
10	TRBJ2-5	TRBV29-1	SVGTGTKTQY
11	TRBJ2-5	TRBV7-2	ASSIQKEETQY
12	TRBJ2-3	TRBV29-1	SVAYDSSPDTQY
11	TRBJ2-7	TRBV6-1	AVSGTVAYEQY
13	TRBJ2-3	TRBV6-5	ASSYEGSPGHTQY
10	TRBJ2-7	TRBV10-3	AIRRGAHEQY
14	TRBJ2-5	TRBV20-1	CARDGLAGGPETQY
14	TRBJ2-1	TRBV4-3	ASSQDRQDSRIEQF
11	TRBJ2-1	TRBV5-1	ASSVDSPSIQF
16	TRBJ2-3	TRBV20-1	SARDPNGVKRITDTQY
10	TRBJ2-5	TRBV29-1	SVEQGGETQY
11	TRBJ2-3	TRBV29-1	SVDLAGRDTQY
10	TRBJ2-4	TRBV14	ASSQAKNIQY
13	TRBJ2-7	TRBV24-1	ATSARQAASYEQY
13	TRBJ1-1	TRBV20-1	SAPRSGDRDTEAF
11	TRBJ1-2	TRBV6-5	ASSLGQYYGYT
13	TRBJ1-1	TRBV20-1	SARDVEGGKTEAF
14	TRBJ2-1	TRBV12-3/TRBV12-4	ASSLFSGQNYNEQF
14	TRBJ2-2	TRBV5-5	ASTPSGGLNTGELF
11	TRBJ2-1	TRBV12-3/TRBV12-4	ASSFEQNNEQF
11	TRBJ2-7	TRBV20-1	SAREGGSYEQY
9	TRBJ2-7	TRBV6-2/TRBV6-3	ASMRAYEQY
9	TRBJ1-2	TRBV20-1	SARVATRYT
12	TRBJ2-7	TRBV6-5	ASSYSPGSYEQY
13	TRBJ2-5	TRBV5-6	ASSFAGDGEETQY
14	TRBJ1-1	TRBV20-1	SATTGTPIRNTEAF
16	TRBJ1-3	TRBV20-1	SASKIGGKIYSGNTIY
11	TRBJ2-5	TRBV29-1	SVGAQAEETQY
14	TRBJ2-1	TRBV24-1	ATSDLPGTGYNEQF
12	TRBJ2-1	TRBV7-8	ASTQSYDYNEQF
14	TRBJ2-3	TRBV28	ASSTLAGGPPDTQY
13	TRBJ2-1	TRBV5-5	ASSTGGAGYNEQF
13	TRBJ2-1	TRBV12-3/TRBV12-4	ASSTPGVSYNEQF
9	TRBJ2-1	TRBV20-1	RVSQGNEQF
13	TRBJ2-3	TRBV10-3	AISEVKGDPDTQY
10	TRBJ2-1	TRBV20-1	SARRSPSRQF
10	TRBJ2-1	TRBV12-3/TRBV12-4	ASSLGAVEQF
12	TRBJ2-1	TRBV29-1	SVEVSGGAFEQF
13	TRBJ1-2	TRBV15	ATSRDLRGSGGYT
16	TRBJ2-1	TRBV6-5	ASSYSTSGGPTYNEQF
13	TRBJ2-3	TRBV20-1	SARVGTGFGNTQY
14	TRBJ1-1	TRBV12-3/TRBV12-4	ASSSPAGRMNTEAF
14	TRBJ2-2	TRBV27	ASSLARSANTGELF
12	TRBJ1-2	TRBV12-3/TRBV12-4	ASSLRVGLGGYT
11	TRBJ2-1	TRBV27	ASSSQGYNEQF
14	TRBJ1-6	TRBV28	ASTMGGATYNSPLH
14	TRBJ1-5	TRBV6-2/TRBV6-3	ASTFRTGEGNQPQH
13	TRBJ2-7	TRBV4-3	ASSRGTEASYEQY
14	TRBJ1-2	TRBV6-5	ASSYSLLDQGYGYT
11	TRBJ2-4	TRBV20-1	SARETGYSIQY
13	TRBJ2-3	TRBV7-2	ASPGEGWGTDTQY
12	TRBJ2-3	TRBV6-2/TRBV6-3	ASSYYAGTDTQY
15	TRBJ1-2	TRBV10-2	ASSEGTGSAFNYGYT